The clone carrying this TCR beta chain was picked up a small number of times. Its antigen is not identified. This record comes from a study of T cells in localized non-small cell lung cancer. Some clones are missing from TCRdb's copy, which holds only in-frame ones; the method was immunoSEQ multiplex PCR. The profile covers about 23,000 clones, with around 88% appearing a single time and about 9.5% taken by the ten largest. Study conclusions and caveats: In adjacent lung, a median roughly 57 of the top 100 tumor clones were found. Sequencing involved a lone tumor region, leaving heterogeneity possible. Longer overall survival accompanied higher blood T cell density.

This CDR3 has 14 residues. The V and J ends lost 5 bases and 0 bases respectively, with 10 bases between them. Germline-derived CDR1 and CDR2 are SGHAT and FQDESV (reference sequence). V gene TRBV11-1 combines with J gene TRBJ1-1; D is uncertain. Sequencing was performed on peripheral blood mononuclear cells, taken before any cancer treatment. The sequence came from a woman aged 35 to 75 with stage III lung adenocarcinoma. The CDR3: CASSPSRMNTEAFF. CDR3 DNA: TGTGCCAGCAGCCCTTCTCGTATGAACACTGAAGCTTTCTTT.